The entry that follows covers one TCR beta chain sequence. The antigen remains unidentified. The data derive from a study of beta chain features in type 1 diabetes. CD45RO/CCR7/CD25/CD127/CD95/CD27 sorting isolated CD4+ naive, central memory, regulatory and stem cell-like memory cells. Expressed TCRB transcripts got sequenced, as all isolated RNA was reverse transcribed. TCRdb keeps only in-frame clones here, not all; method: immunoSEQ multiplex PCR. This sample has about 140,000 clones; 9% to 10% occur once, and the top ten carry 0.55% to 0.65%. The length of the CDR3 is 15 residues. Deletions cut 4 bases from V and 4 bases from J, with 17 bases between. The V gene's germline CDR1 is SGHDT and CDR2 YYEEEE. Regarding the study as a whole: Patients' naive, central memory and Treg TCRB repertoires seemed closer to one another than those of healthy donors. Insertions at VDJ junctions were less frequent in type 1 diabetes patients. These patients also deleted more nucleotides at the same junctions.

The chain employs TRBV5-6 and TRBJ1-2; the D gene is possibly TRBD1 (6 bases). The sample consisted of central memory CD4+ T cells from blood. The TCR sequence derives from a woman aged 35 to 49 in good health. CDR3 sequence: CASSAPTGLLYGYTF. The CDR3 DNA follows: TGTGCCAGCAGCGCCCCGACAGGCCTCCTCTATGGCTACACCTTC.